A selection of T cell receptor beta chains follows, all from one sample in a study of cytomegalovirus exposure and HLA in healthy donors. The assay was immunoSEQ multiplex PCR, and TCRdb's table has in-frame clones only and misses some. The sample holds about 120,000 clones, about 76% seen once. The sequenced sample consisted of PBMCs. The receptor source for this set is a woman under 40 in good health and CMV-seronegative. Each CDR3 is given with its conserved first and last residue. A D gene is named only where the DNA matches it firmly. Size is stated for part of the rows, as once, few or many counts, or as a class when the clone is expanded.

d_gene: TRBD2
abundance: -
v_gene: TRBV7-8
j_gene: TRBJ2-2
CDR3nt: TGTGCCAGCAGCACAAGCGGGAGAGCCGTGGGGGAGCTGTTTTTT
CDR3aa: CASSTSGRAVGELFF

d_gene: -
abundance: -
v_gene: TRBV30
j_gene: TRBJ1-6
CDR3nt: TGTGCCTGGAACGTACTAGGGGGTCGTGATTCACCCCTCCACTTT
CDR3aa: CAWNVLGGRDSPLHF

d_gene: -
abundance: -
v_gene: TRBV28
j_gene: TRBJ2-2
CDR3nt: TGTGCCAGCAGTTTCTCGGGGACCGGGGAGCTGTTTTTT
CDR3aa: CASSFSGTGELFF

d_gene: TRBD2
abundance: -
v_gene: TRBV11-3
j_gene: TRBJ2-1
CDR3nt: TGTGCCAGCAGCTTAGAAGCGGGAGGGGACCCCTACAATGAGCAGTTCTTC
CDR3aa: CASSLEAGGDPYNEQFF

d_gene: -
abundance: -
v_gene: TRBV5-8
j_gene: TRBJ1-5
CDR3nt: TGTGCCAGCAGCACAGACAGATCCAATCAGCCCCAGCATTTT
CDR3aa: CASSTDRSNQPQHF

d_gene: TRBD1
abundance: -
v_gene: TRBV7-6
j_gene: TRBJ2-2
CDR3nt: TGTGCCAGCAGCTTGCGTGACAGGGCCTCCACCGGGGAGCTGTTTTTT
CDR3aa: CASSLRDRASTGELFF

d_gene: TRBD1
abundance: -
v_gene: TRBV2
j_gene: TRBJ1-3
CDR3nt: TGTGCCAGCAGTGAAGGACAGACAGGGGGTTCTGGAAACACCATATATTTT
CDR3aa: CASSEGQTGGSGNTIYF

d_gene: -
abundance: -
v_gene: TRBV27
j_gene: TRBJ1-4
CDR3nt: TGTGCCAGCAGTTTATTGGGAGGTGAAAAACTGTTTTTT
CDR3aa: CASSLLGGEKLFF

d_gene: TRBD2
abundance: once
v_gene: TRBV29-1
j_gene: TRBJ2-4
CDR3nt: TGCAGCGTGAGGCGGGAGGGCCTAGGGAACATTCAGTACTTC
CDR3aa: CSVRREGLGNIQYF

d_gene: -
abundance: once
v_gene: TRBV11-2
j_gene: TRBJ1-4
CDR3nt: TGTGCCAGCAGTAGTGCGTCTGGTGGTGAAAAACTGTTTTTT
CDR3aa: CASSSASGGEKLFF

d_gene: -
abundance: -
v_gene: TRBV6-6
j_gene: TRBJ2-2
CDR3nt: TGTGCCAGCAGTTGGGGCCTGGGCGGGGAGCTGTTTTTT
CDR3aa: CASSWGLGGELFF

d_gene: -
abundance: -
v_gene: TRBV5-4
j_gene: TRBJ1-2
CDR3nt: TGTGCCAGCAGCTTGGGGGGCCAATCTAACTATGGCTACACCTTC
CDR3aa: CASSLGGQSNYGYTF

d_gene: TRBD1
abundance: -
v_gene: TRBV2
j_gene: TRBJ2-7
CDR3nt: TGTGCGAGCGCCGGGGACAGGGGGGGCGAGCAGTACTTC
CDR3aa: CASAGDRGGEQYF

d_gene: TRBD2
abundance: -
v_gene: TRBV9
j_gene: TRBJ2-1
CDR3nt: TGTGCCAGTAATTTAGCGGGTGGAGGTTTCAATGAGCAGTTCTTC
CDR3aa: CASNLAGGGFNEQFF

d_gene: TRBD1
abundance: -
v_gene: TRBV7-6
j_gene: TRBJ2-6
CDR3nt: TGTGCCAGCAGCATCGACAGGGATCTCCTCTGGGCCAACGTCCTGACTTTC
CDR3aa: CASSIDRDLLWANVLTF

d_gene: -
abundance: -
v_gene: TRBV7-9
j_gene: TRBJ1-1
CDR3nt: TGTTCCACCGCAGATATGAACACTGAAGCTTTCTTT
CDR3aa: CSTADMNTEAFF

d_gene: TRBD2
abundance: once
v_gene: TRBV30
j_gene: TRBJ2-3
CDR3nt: TGTGCCTGGAGTGTGTGGGGGCTAGCGGGACCAGATACGCAGTATTTT
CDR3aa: CAWSVWGLAGPDTQYF

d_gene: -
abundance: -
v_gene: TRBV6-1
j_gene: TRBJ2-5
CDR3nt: TGTGCCAGCAGTCCACTAGCTCGGGAGACCCAGTACTTC
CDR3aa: CASSPLARETQYF

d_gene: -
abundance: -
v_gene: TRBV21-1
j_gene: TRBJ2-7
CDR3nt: TGTGCCAGCAGCAGAGCGGGGGGGTACGAGCAGTACTTC
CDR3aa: CASSRAGGYEQYF

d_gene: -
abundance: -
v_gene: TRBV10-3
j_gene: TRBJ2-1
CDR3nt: TGTGCCATCAGTGACCCTCTAAATGAGCAGTTCTTC
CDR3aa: CAISDPLNEQFF

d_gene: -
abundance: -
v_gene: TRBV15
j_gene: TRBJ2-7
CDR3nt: TGTGCCACCAGCAGACTGATGGGAGGATTGGGATACGAGCAGTACTTC
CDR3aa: CATSRLMGGLGYEQYF

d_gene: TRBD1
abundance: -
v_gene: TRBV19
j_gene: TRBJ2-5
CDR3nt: TGTGCCAGTAGTATCTCCGGGGACAGGGAAGAGACCCAGTACTTC
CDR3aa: CASSISGDREETQYF

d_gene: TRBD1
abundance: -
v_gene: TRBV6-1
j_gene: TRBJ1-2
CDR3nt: TGTGCCAGCAGTTCGAAGGGACAGGGAGACTATGGCTACACCTTC
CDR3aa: CASSSKGQGDYGYTF

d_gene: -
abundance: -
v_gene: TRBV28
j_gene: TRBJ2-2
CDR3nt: TGTGCCAGCAGCTTCGGAGGGCCGGAGTCCGGGGAGCTGTTTTTT
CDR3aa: CASSFGGPESGELFF

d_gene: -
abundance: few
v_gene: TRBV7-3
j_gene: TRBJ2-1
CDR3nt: TGTGCCAGCAGCCCCGGACTAACCTACAATGAGCAGTTCTTC
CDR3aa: CASSPGLTYNEQFF

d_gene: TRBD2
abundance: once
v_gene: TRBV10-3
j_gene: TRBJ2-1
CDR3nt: TGTGCCATCAGTGACGTGGGAGGGCTTGAGCAGTTCTTC
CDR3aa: CAISDVGGLEQFF

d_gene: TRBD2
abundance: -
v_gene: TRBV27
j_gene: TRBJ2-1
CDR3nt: TGTGCCAGCAGTTTATTTTTACTAGCGGGAGTCAATGAGCAGTTCTTC
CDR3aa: CASSLFLLAGVNEQFF

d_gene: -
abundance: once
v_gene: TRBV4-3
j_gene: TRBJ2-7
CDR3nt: TGCGCCAGCAGCCAAAACAGGGCAAGGGGCTCCTACGAGCAGTACTTC
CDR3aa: CASSQNRARGSYEQYF

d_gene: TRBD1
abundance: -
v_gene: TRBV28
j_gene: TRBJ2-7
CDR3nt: TGTGCCAGCAGTTTGAAGTACAGGGGCAGGTACGAGCAGTACTTC
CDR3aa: CASSLKYRGRYEQYF

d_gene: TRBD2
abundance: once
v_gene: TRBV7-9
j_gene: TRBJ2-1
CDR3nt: TGTGCCAGCAGCTTTTTGCTAGCGGGAGGGAATGAGCAGTTCTTC
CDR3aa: CASSFLLAGGNEQFF

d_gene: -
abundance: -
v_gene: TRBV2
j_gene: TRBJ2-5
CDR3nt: TGTGCCAGCAGTCCCCCTCAGGGTGGAGAGACCCAGTACTTC
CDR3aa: CASSPPQGGETQYF

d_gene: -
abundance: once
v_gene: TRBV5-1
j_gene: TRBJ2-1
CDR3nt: TGCGCCAGCGGCTATCAGGGTGGTGAGCAGTTCTTC
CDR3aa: CASGYQGGEQFF

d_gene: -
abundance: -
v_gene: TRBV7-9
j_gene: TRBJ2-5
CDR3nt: TGTGCCAGCAGGTTCGAGGGCGTCCAAGAGACCCAGTACTTC
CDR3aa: CASRFEGVQETQYF

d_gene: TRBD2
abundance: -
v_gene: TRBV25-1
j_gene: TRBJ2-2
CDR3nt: TGTGCCAGCAGTGAAGGCCTACTAGCGGGAGTTAACACCGGGGAGCTGTTTTTT
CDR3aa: CASSEGLLAGVNTGELFF

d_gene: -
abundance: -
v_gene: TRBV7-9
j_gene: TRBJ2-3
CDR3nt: TGTGCCAGCAGCCCTTCGGGCGGGGGCACAGATACGCAGTATTTT
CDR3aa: CASSPSGGGTDTQYF

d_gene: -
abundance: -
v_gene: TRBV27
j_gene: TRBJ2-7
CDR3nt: TGTGCCAGCAGTTTATTTAGCGTCCACGAGCAGTACTTC
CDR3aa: CASSLFSVHEQYF

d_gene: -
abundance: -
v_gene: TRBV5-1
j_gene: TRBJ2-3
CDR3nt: TGCGCCAGCAGCAGTCGCGGTATAAGCACAGATACGCAGTATTTT
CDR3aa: CASSSRGISTDTQYF

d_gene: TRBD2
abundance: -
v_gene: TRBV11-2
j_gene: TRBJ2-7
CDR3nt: TGTGCCAGCAGCCTCCCTGGCGGGGGGAGCTCCTACGAGCAGTACTTC
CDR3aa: CASSLPGGGSSYEQYF

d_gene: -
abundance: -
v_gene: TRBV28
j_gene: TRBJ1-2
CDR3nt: TGTGCCAGCAGTTCCAAAAATCCCCTAAGGACAGCCATGGGCTACACCTTC
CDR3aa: CASSSKNPLRTAMGYTF

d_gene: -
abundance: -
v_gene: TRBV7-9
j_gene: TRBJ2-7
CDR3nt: TGTGCCAGCAGCTCCCGCGGCGGTCCCTACGAGCAGTACTTC
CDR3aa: CASSSRGGPYEQYF

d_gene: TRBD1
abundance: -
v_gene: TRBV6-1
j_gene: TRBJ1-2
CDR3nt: TGTGCCAGCAGTAGGACAGGGGTCGACTATGGCTACACCTTC
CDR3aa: CASSRTGVDYGYTF

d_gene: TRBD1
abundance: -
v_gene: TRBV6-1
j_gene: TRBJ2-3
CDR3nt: TGTGCCAGCAGTGAACCGGGACAGGGGTCAGATACGCAGTATTTT
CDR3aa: CASSEPGQGSDTQYF

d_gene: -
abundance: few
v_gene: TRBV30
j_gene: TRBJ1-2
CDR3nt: TGTGCCTGGAGTAGGGCAGGGTCTTCCCATGGCTACACCTTC
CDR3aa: CAWSRAGSSHGYTF

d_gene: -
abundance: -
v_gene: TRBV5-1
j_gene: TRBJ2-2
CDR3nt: TGCGCCAGCAGCTTGGCTGGGACGTTTGCAGGGGTCCCCGGGGAGCTGTTTTTT
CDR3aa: CASSLAGTFAGVPGELFF

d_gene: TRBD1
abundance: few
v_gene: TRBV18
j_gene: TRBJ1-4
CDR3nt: TGTGCCAGCTCCCGTGGGACAGGCCCCCTGACTAATGAAAAACTGTTTTTT
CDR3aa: CASSRGTGPLTNEKLFF

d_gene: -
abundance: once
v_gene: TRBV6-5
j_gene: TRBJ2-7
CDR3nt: TGTGCCAGCAGCGCACACTCTAGGGGATACGAGCAGTACTTC
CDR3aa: CASSAHSRGYEQYF

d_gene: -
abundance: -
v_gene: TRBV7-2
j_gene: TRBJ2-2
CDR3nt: TGTGCCAGCAGCTTAGAGGGAGCCGGGGAGCTGTTTTTT
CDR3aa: CASSLEGAGELFF

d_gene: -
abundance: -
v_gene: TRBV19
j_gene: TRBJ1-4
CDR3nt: TGTGCCAGTCGATCACCCACTTTCGGCGGAGGGGCAACTAATGAAAAACTGTTTTTT
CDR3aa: CASRSPTFGGGATNEKLFF

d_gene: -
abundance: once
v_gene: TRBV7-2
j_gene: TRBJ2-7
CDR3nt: TGTGCCAGCAGCTTAGATGTCGGCGAGCAGTACTTC
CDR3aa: CASSLDVGEQYF

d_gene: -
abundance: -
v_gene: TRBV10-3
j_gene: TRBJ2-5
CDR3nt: TGTGCCAGCAGTTCTACGGCCAGGGCTCAACAAGAGACCCAGTACTTC
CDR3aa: CASSSTARAQQETQYF

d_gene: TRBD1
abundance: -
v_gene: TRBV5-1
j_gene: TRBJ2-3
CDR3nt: TGCGCCAGCGGACAGGGGACAGATACGCAGTATTTT
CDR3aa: CASGQGTDTQYF

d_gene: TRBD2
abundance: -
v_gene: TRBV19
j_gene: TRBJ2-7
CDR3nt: TGTGCCAGTAGAAGTCACGGGAGGGAGGAGTACGAGCAGTACTTC
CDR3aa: CASRSHGREEYEQYF